This T cell receptor (beta chain) was documented in a study of T cell responses to AZD1222 COVID-19 vaccine. On this clone itself: Its antigen remains unknown.

Overall study results and limits: Unmutated variant regions reportedly attract nearly half of all spike-specific TCRs. Regions 160-218 and 743-854 dominated among vaccine-associated CD4 TCRs spanning spike.

The V gene's germline CDR1 is MNHEY and CDR2 SVGAGI. The CDR3 has 14 amino acids. The germline V and J ends were trimmed by 3 bases and 1 base, with 9 bases remaining between them. Sequenced by immunoSEQ multiplex PCR; TCRdb stores in-frame clones only, minus some. The sample shows 120,000 or so clones, around 80% of them seen only once. The V and J genes are TRBV6-5 and TRBJ1-1; D gene unclear. The TCR originated in an adult who received the AZD1222 COVID-19 vaccine. The sample here was peripheral blood, taken 28 days after the second AZD1222 dose. CDR3 protein: CASSYQNTNTEAFF. DNA for the CDR3: TGTGCCAGCAGTTATCAGAACACGAACACTGAAGCTTTCTTT.